The clone carrying this T cell receptor beta chain was seen a handful of times. Its cognate antigen is unknown. V was trimmed by 0 bases and J by 5 bases, leaving 15 bases between them. The CDR3 is made up of 16 amino acids. Germline loops: CDR1 LNHNV, CDR2 YYDKDF (reference sequence). This sample stems from a study of T-cell memory formation after mild COVID-19. Study findings and constraints: Confirmation was lacking for SARS-CoV-2 specificity of second-wave clones that peaked on day 37. Whereas later expanders leaned CD4+, clones contracting day 15 to 85 showed a balanced CD4/CD8 makeup.

TCRdb fed the 5' RACE reads into MiXCR, producing one record per CDR3 protein. The sample records approximately 88,000 distinct CDR3 sequences, around a quarter being singletons. The V and J genes are TRBV15 and TRBJ2-3; weak D call: TRBD1 (5 bases). The sequence derives from a young man who had mild COVID-19 (a few samples of this study predate the infection). Cell type and time point are not known. The sample comprised PBMCs or a T cell subset sorted from them (not recorded which). The CDR3 loop is CATSRDRAVPGDTQYF. Written as DNA, the CDR3 is TGTGCCACCAGCAGAGACAGGGCCGTCCCGGGAGATACGCAGTATTTT.